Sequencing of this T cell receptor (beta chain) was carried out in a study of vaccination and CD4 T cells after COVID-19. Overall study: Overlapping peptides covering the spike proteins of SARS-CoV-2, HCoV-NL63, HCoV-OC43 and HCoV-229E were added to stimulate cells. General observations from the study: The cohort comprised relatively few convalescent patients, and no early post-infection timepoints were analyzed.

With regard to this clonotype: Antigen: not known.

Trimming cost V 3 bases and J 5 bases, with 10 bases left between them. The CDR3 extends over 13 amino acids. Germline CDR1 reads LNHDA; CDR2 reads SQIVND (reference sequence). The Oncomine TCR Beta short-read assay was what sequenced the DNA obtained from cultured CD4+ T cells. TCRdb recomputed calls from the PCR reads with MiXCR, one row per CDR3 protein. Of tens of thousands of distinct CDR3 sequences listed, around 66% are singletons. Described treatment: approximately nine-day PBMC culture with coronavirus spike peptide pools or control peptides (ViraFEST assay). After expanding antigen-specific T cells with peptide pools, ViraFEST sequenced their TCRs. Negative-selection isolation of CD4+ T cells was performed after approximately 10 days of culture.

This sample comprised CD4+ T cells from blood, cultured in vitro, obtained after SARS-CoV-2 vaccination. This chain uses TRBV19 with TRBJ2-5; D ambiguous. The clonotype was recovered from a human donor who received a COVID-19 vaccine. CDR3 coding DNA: TGTGCCAGTAGTATGAGAGTTGGGGAGACCCAGTACTTC. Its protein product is CASSMRVGETQYF.